Following are 18 T cell receptor beta chains from one sample sequenced in a study of blood T cell repertoires in COVID-19. Clones were sequenced by immunoSEQ multiplex PCR, and TCRdb holds only the in-frame ones, with some missing. The sample yields some 390,000 clones, around 87% seen once. The sample comprised PBMCs or T cells enriched from blood (not recorded which). These receptors were obtained from a man under 40 who had recovered from COVID-19.

The chain links TRBV2 to TRBJ2-1, with 9 nucleotides matching TRBD1. The V and J ends lost 6 bases and 2 bases, in that order; junction bases with no gene match: 5. The CDR3 extends over 15 amino acids. Germline V gene sequence: CDR1 SNHLY, CDR2 FYNNEI. In nucleotides, the CDR3 is TGTGCCAGCAGGGGGACAGGGATCACCTACAATGAGCAGTTCTTC. This translates into CASRGTGITYNEQFF.

The CDR3 region has the DNA TGTGCCAGCTCACCAGGGGCAGTCGGTCCCTATGGCTACACCTTC. Translated: CASSPGAVGPYGYTF. The chain combines TRBV18 with TRBJ1-2, with TRBD1 as a possible D gene (5 bases). The CDR3 is 15 residues long. Per germline, CDR1 KGHSH and CDR2 LQKENI. The V gene lost 2 bases and the J gene lost 4 bases, with 14 bases spanning the gap.

J is TRBJ2-7 and V is TRBV6-2 or TRBV6-3, with D possibly TRBD1 on 5 matching bases. In germline, CDR1 is MNHEY, CDR2 SVGEGT. The germline V and J ends were trimmed by 2 bases and 3 bases, with 14 bases remaining between them. This CDR3 spans 15 amino acids. CDR3 bases: TGTGCCAGCAGTTACGATGCGACAGCCTACTACGAGCAGTACTTC. It yields the protein CASSYDATAYYEQYF.

This clone has just one count. This chain's CDR3 is CASSPPGQGISKNIQYF. The CDR3 DNA follows: TGTGCCAGCAGTCCCCCGGGACAGGGGATATCCAAAAACATTCAGTACTTC. The chain employs TRBV27 and TRBJ2-4; 10 bases fit TRBD1. The CDR3 is 17 amino acids. CDR1 and CDR2 from the germline V gene are MNHEY and SMNVEV (reference sequence). The trim removed 5 bases at V and 2 bases at J, leaving 9 bases unmatched.

V gene TRBV12-5 combines with J gene TRBJ2-7, with D perhaps matching TRBD1 (5 bases). CDR3 length equals 14 residues. V lost 2 bases to trimming and J lost 2 bases, with 10 bases between them. Per germline, CDR1 LGHNT and CDR2 FRNRAP. In DNA form, the CDR3 reads TGTGCTAGTGGTTTGTGGGGCAGGGCCTACGAGCAGTACTTC. This encodes CASGLWGRAYEQYF.

The rearrangement joins TRBV12-3 or TRBV12-4 to TRBJ1-1, with a tentative D call TRBD1 (6 bases). The germline V and J ends were trimmed by 8 bases and 7 bases, with 11 bases remaining between them. The CDR3 loop spans 11 amino acids. CDR3 region: CASSQGNEAFF. The CDR3 region has the DNA TGTGCCAGCTCCCAGGGGAATGAAGCTTTCTTT.

This chain joins TRBV24-1 and TRBJ2-2; possibly TRBD1 for D (6 bases). This CDR3 is built from 21 residues. Germline CDR1 and CDR2: KGHDR and SFDVKD. Trimming cost V 0 bases and J 4 bases, with 26 bases left between them. CDR3 bases: TGTGCCACCAGTGATTTGCAGCGTCAGAGGACACAGGGATGGAGCACCGGGGAGCTGTTTTTT. Its translation: CATSDLQRQRTQGWSTGELFF.

This chain links TRBV10-3 with TRBJ1-6; 10 nucleotides match TRBD1. Germline CDR1 ENHRY, CDR2 SYGVKD. Trimming took 6 bases from V and 7 from J; bases not matched to a gene: 9. CDR3 size: 16 residues. Here the CDR3 DNA reads TGTGCCATCAGGACTTCCGGGACAGGGGAAAATTCACCCCTCCACTTT. Translating gives CAIRTSGTGENSPLHF.

The chain uses TRBV20-1 and TRBJ2-1; either TRBD1 or TRBD2 may supply D (5 bases each). V lost 3 bases, J lost 7 bases, and 13 bases lay in between. Germline assignment: CDR1 DFQATT and CDR2 SNEGSKA (reference sequence). CDR3 length equals 13 residues. This chain's CDR3 is CSASEGSMNEQFF. In DNA, the CDR3 is TGCAGTGCTAGTGAGGGGAGTATGAATGAGCAGTTCTTC.

This chain joins TRBV28 and TRBJ1-5; D remains ambiguous. Germline CDR1 and CDR2: MDHEN and SYDVKM. This CDR3 region has 12 residues. Trimming stripped 7 bases from V and 1 base from J, with 5 bases between. The CDR3, as DNA: TGTGCCAGCAATGGCAGCAATCAGCCCCAGCATTTT. It specifies CASNGSNQPQHF. Full variable domain (remainder filled in from reference TRBV28 and TRBJ1-5): DVKVTQSSRYLVKRTGEKVFLECVQDMDHENMFWYRQDPGLGLRLIYFSYDVKMKEKGDIPEGYSVSREKKERFSLILESASTNQTSMYLCASNGSNQPQHFGDGTRLSIL.

In its sample, this clone was seen a few times. This CDR3 reads CSVTGTGTQETQYF. DNA of the CDR3: TGCAGCGTTACCGGGACAGGGACGCAAGAGACCCAGTACTTC. This rearrangement joins TRBV29-1 to TRBJ2-5; the match to TRBD1 covers 9 bases. CDR1 and CDR2 from the germline V gene are SQVTM and ANQGSEA. The junction had 6 bases not matched to a gene; V was cut back by 5 bases and J by 2 bases. CDR3 length equals 14 residues.

CDR3 sequence (DNA): TGTGCCAGCAGCTCTCGGCCGGGACTCTCAATCTACGAGCAGTACTTC. It is translated as CASSSRPGLSIYEQYF. This sequence joins TRBV3-1 (or the pseudogene TRBV3-2) and TRBJ2-7, with TRBD2 as a possible D gene (6 bases). The germline gives CDR1 LGHDT, CDR2 YNNKEL (reference sequence). Trimming removed 5 bases from V and 3 bases from J, with 20 bases in between. The CDR3 is made up of 16 amino acids.

The chain carries TRBV2 and TRBJ2-7; D uncertain. The germline gives CDR1 SNHLY, CDR2 FYNNEI. The V and J ends lost 6 bases and 1 base respectively, with 7 bases between them. The CDR3 loop spans 12 amino acids. This chain's CDR3 is CASRSNSYEQYF. In DNA, the CDR3 is TGTGCCAGCAGGTCAAATTCCTACGAGCAGTACTTC.

The sample holds one count of this clone. The chain couples TRBV27 to TRBJ1-1; 8 positions match TRBD1. The V gene's germline CDR1 is MNHEY and CDR2 SMNVEV (reference sequence). The CDR3 extends over 15 amino acids. J gave up 4 bases and V 5 bases, and 9 bases lay outside the gene matches. CDR3 bases: TGTGCCAGCAGTCCCCCAGGGGGCTGGGGCACTGAAGCTTTCTTT. Amino acids: CASSPPGGWGTEAFF.

On this clone itself: The same CDR3 arises from other DNA sequences in this sample as well. The chain employs TRBV19 and TRBJ1-5; the D gene is possibly TRBD1 (5 bases). Trimming removed 6 bases from V and 7 bases from J, with 13 bases in between. In germline, CDR1 is LNHDA, CDR2 SQIVND (reference sequence). This CDR3 region has 13 residues. CDR3: CASRSGLGQPQHF. CDR3 DNA: TGTGCCAGTAGGTCAGGGTTAGGGCAGCCCCAGCATTTT.

This chain uses TRBV27 with TRBJ1-1; D might be TRBD1 (6 bases). The CDR3 totals 16 residues. V shed 2 bases and J shed 4 bases, with 17 bases lying between them. Germline V lookup: CDR1 MNHEY, CDR2 SMNVEV (reference sequence). CDR3 coding DNA: TGTGCCAGCAGTTTAGATGGGGGGGCGCTTGCCACTGAAGCTTTCTTT. Translated, it gives CASSLDGGALATEAFF.

This clone came up once. V usage is TRBV3-1 (or the pseudogene TRBV3-2) and J usage is TRBJ1-5; tentative D call: TRBD1 (5 bases). CDR3 length: 13 residues. Germline values: CDR1 LGHDT, CDR2 YNNKEL (reference sequence). The ends were cut back, 1 base at V and 9 bases at J, with 10 bases in the middle. The DNA for the CDR3 is TGTGCCAGCAGCCAAGTGGGCGGGGGGCCCCAGCATTTT. This encodes CASSQVGGGPQHF.

The gene calls are TRBV5-1 and TRBJ2-7, with D tentatively TRBD1 (7 bases). The CDR3 consists of 17 residues. The germline V and J ends were trimmed by 2 bases and 5 bases, with 23 bases remaining between them. In germline, CDR1 is SGHRS, CDR2 YFSETQ. CDR3 sequence (DNA): TGCGCCAGCAGCTTTACCGCAGGGGGACTTTCGAGGGACGAGCAGTACTTC. This encodes CASSFTAGGLSRDEQYF.